A single sample is the source of the 24 T cell receptor beta chains below, sequenced in a study of blood T cell repertoires in COVID-19. Data came from immunoSEQ multiplex PCR; TCRdb stores just in-frame clones and leaves some out. Here the sample spans approximately 230,000 clones, 65% to 85% being singletons. Sequenced: peripheral blood. The receptors here all came from a woman between 40 and 55 years old with active or convalescent COVID-19.

The J gene is TRBJ2-1, the V gene TRBV19, with 8 bases aligning to TRBD2. In germline, CDR1 is LNHDA, CDR2 SQIVND (reference sequence). V shed 6 bases, J shed 2 bases, and the junction held 6 bases outside the gene matches. CDR3 length: 15 residues. The CDR3 spells CASSSGGAPYNEQFF. The CDR3, as DNA: TGTGCCAGTAGCTCGGGAGGGGCTCCCTACAATGAGCAGTTCTTC.

This chain connects TRBV7-8 to TRBJ2-3, with 8 bases lining up with TRBD1. Germline V gene sequence: CDR1 SGHVS, CDR2 FQNEAQ. With 1 base clipped from V and 0 bases from J, the junction kept 3 bases outside the gene matches. This CDR3 has 16 residues. The CDR3 region has the DNA TGTGCCAGCAGCTTAGTGACAGGGGCCAGCACAGATACGCAGTATTTT. This codes for CASSLVTGASTDTQYF.

V gene TRBV30 combines with J gene TRBJ1-5; the D gene is possibly TRBD1 (6 bases). Trimming cost V 4 bases and J 1 base, with 14 bases left between them. The V gene's germline CDR1 is GTSNPN and CDR2 SVGIG (reference sequence). There are 15 residues in the CDR3. The CDR3 DNA reads as TGTGCCTGGACAGTGGGGGCAGGCAGCAATCAGCCCCAGCATTTT. Its protein is CAWTVGAGSNQPQHF.

This clone was counted many times. This chain links TRBV6-6 with TRBJ1-1; TRBD1 might be the D (6 bases). The CDR3 runs to 13 residues. Trimming shortened V by 8 bases and J by 6 bases, and 16 bases separated the two germline ends. Germline assignment: CDR1 MNHNY and CDR2 SVGAGI (reference sequence). The CDR3: CASGGPSGAEAFF. The CDR3 DNA sequence: TGTGCCAGCGGCGGTCCCTCAGGGGCTGAAGCTTTCTTT.

The chain employs TRBV7-9 and TRBJ1-6, with TRBD1 matching 7 bases. Germline trimming cut 3 bases from V and 9 bases from J; bases unmatched to any gene: 5. The CDR3 runs 14 residues. From germline, CDR1 is SEHNR and CDR2 FQNEAQ (reference sequence). CDR3 nucleotides: TGTGCCAGCAGCTTCCGGGACAGCCGTTCACCCCTCCACTTT. It specifies CASSFRDSRSPLHF.

The chain is built from TRBV15 and TRBJ2-3; D might be TRBD2 (5 bases). The CDR3 is made up of 15 amino acids. With 5 bases removed from V and 1 base from J, the gap between germline ends came to 13 bases. From germline, CDR1 is LNHNV and CDR2 YYDKDF (reference sequence). CDR3 loop: CATSGRLTRTDTQYF. The DNA of the CDR3 is TGTGCCACCAGCGGGAGATTGACCCGCACAGATACGCAGTATTTT.

The chain uses TRBV2 and TRBJ1-1, with 8 bases aligning to TRBD1. The J segment lost 1 base and the V segment lost 10 bases, leaving 5 bases of the junction unmatched. In germline, CDR1 is SNHLY, CDR2 FYNNEI. There are 13 residues in the CDR3. CDR3 protein: CATQGVENTEAFF. The CDR3 nucleotides read TGTGCCACACAGGGGGTGGAGAACACTGAAGCTTTCTTT.

The chain combines TRBV11-2 with TRBJ2-3; perhaps TRBD2 as D (6 bases). Germline CDR1 is SGHAT and CDR2 is FQNNGV. The length of the CDR3 is 14 residues. V was clipped by 5 bases and J by 0 bases, with 9 bases between them. The CDR3 reads CASSRGYSTDTQYF. The CDR3 DNA sequence: TGTGCCAGCAGCCGGGGGTATAGCACAGATACGCAGTATTTT.

The rearrangement joins TRBV12-3 or TRBV12-4 to TRBJ1-1; D perhaps matches TRBD1 (6 bases). With 8 bases removed from V and 1 base from J, the gap between germline ends came to 11 bases. This CDR3 spans 13 amino acids. The CDR3 bases are TGTGCCAGCGCCCCGGGACAGAACACTGAAGCTTTCTTT. It codes for CASAPGQNTEAFF.

The rearrangement uses TRBV28 and TRBJ1-4; D remains ambiguous. Trimming left V 10 bases short and J 7 bases short, with 19 bases between. This CDR3 spans 14 amino acids. In germline, CDR1 is MDHEN, CDR2 SYDVKM. This chain's CDR3 is CATSEGPESEKLFF. The CDR3 nucleotides read TGTGCCACCTCCGAGGGCCCCGAAAGTGAAAAACTGTTTTTT. Filled out from reference TRBV28 and TRBJ1-4, the complete variable domain reads DVKVTQSSRYLVKRTGEKVFLECVQDMDHENMFWYRQDPGLGLRLIYFSYDVKMKEKGDIPEGYSVSREKKERFSLILESASTNQTSMYLCATSEGPESEKLFFGSGTQLSVL.

This clone was detected only a few times. This sequence joins TRBV5-1 and TRBJ2-3, with 7 bases that match TRBD2. CDR1 SGHRS and CDR2 YFSETQ come from the germline V gene. V lost 7 bases, J lost 2 bases, and 7 bases stayed unmatched. The CDR3 runs 14 residues. CDR3: CASYREEVTDTQYF. The CDR3 DNA sequence: TGCGCCAGCTACCGGGAGGAAGTCACAGATACGCAGTATTTT.

V and J are TRBV14 and TRBJ1-2; D possibly corresponds to TRBD1 (6 bases). This CDR3 is built from 17 residues. Trimming removed 1 base from V and 8 bases from J, with 23 bases in between. Germline V gene lookup returns CDR1 SGHDN and CDR2 FVKESK. The CDR3 sequence is CASSQASRRGSIYGYTF. CDR3 nucleotide sequence: TGTGCCAGCAGCCAAGCGTCCCGCAGGGGCTCTATCTACGGCTACACCTTC.

The chain carries TRBV19 and TRBJ2-2, with D maybe TRBD2 (6 bases). In germline, CDR1 is LNHDA, CDR2 SQIVND (reference sequence). CDR3 length: 16 residues. Trimming left V 3 bases short and J 10 bases short, with 21 bases between. The CDR3 DNA reads as TGTGCCAGTAGTATTTTCACTGCCTCCGGGACTCCGGAGCTGTTTTTT. Encoded protein: CASSIFTASGTPELFF.

The CDR3 DNA sequence: TGTGCCAGCAGCGTATTCGGTGAGCCGAGCCTTGAAGCTTTCTTT. Protein: CASSVFGEPSLEAFF. The chain recombines TRBV9 with TRBJ1-1; D call uncertain. CDR3 length: 15 residues. V was shortened by 1 base and J by 7 bases, with 17 bases between the two germline ends. Germline CDR1 and CDR2: SGDLS and YYNGEE.

The chain has TRBV27 and TRBJ1-1, with D hard to call. The V end was cut by 7 bases, the J end by 5 bases, with 14 bases between. CDR3 size: 13 residues. Germline-derived CDR1 and CDR2 are MNHEY and SMNVEV (reference sequence). CDR3 bases: TGTGCCAGCAAGTTACGGGGAGGGACTGAAGCTTTCTTT. It codes for CASKLRGGTEAFF.

The rearrangement links TRBV28 to TRBJ2-3; no clear D gene. The germline V gene encodes CDR1 MDHEN and CDR2 SYDVKM. This CDR3 is 14 amino acids long. The ends were cut back, 3 bases at V and 4 bases at J, with 11 bases in the middle. CDR3 sequence (DNA): TGTGCCAGCAGTTTGAGTTCCTTGGCAGATACGCAGTATTTT. This encodes CASSLSSLADTQYF.

This clone was picked up one time. The V call is TRBV15, the J call TRBJ2-7, with 9 nucleotides matching TRBD1. The junction had 4 bases not matched to a gene; V was cut back by 1 base and J by 0 bases. CDR1 is LNHNV and CDR2 is YYDKDF in the germline V gene (reference sequence). This CDR3 contains 16 residues. The CDR3 nucleotides are TGTGCCACCAGCAGAGGGGGACAGGGAATCTCCTACGAGCAGTACGTC. This gives the protein CATSRGGQGISYEQYV.

The chain combines TRBV2 with TRBJ2-6, with 12 nucleotides matching TRBD2. The germline V gene has CDR1 SNHLY and CDR2 FYNNEI. The J segment lost 2 bases and the V segment lost 7 bases, leaving 3 bases of the junction unmatched. The CDR3 runs 16 residues. DNA of the CDR3: TGTGCCAGCATCCGGACTAGCGGGGCTGGGGCCAACGTCCTGACTTTC. Encoded protein: CASIRTSGAGANVLTF. The whole variable domain, remainder taken from reference TRBV2 and TRBJ2-6, is EPEVTQTPSHQVTQMGQEVILRCVPISNHLYFYWYRQILGQKVEFLVSFYNNEISEKSEIFDDQFSVERPDGSNFTLKIRSTKLEDSAMYFCASIRTSGAGANVLTFGAGSRLTVL.

This clone is a singleton in its sample. The rearrangement uses TRBV4-1 and TRBJ2-7; 8 bases are shared with TRBD1. V shed 3 bases and J 2 bases; nucleotides not matched to a gene: 6. The germline gives CDR1 MGHRA, CDR2 YSYEKL. The CDR3 is 15 residues long. CDR3 coding DNA: TGCGCCAGCAGCCATCCCGGGACAGGAGCCTACGAGCAGTACTTC. It is translated as CASSHPGTGAYEQYF.

The rearrangement uses TRBV4-1 and TRBJ2-3; 7 bases agree with TRBD2. The CDR3 has 16 amino acids. The V and J ends lost 1 base and 5 bases, in that order; junction bases with no gene match: 9. In germline, CDR1 is MGHRA, CDR2 YSYEKL. The CDR3 spells CASSQGYSGAGDTQYF. The CDR3 DNA reads TGCGCCAGCAGCCAAGGGTACAGCGGGGCGGGAGATACGCAGTATTTT.

V usage is TRBV5-1 and J usage is TRBJ1-1; no definite D call. The CDR3 loop spans 13 amino acids. V lost 0 bases and J lost 3, with 6 bases in between. Looked up from germline, CDR1 is SGHRS and CDR2 is YFSETQ. The CDR3 DNA reads TGCGCCAGCAGCTTGGGCGCTTACACTGAAGCTTTCTTT. Its protein is CASSLGAYTEAFF.

The V gene is TRBV30, the J gene TRBJ1-4, with 7 positions matching TRBD1. The CDR3 has 12 amino acids. Germline CDR1 GTSNPN, CDR2 SVGIG (reference sequence). V dropped 6 bases and J dropped 12; count of bases not matched to a gene: 10. CDR3 bases: TGTGCCTGCCACAGGGGAACCGTTGAACTGTTTTTT. Protein: CACHRGTVELFF.

V usage is TRBV30 and J usage is TRBJ1-1; D is unresolved. Trimming removed 2 bases from V and 1 base from J, with 11 bases in between. This CDR3 has 14 residues. Germline loops: CDR1 GTSNPN, CDR2 SVGIG (reference sequence). For the CDR3, the DNA is TGTGCCTGGAGTAGAGGATTAAAGAACACTGAAGCTTTCTTT. Protein product: CAWSRGLKNTEAFF. The variable domain in full, with the rest retrieved from reference TRBV30 and TRBJ1-1, is SQTIHQWPATLVQPVGSPLSLECTVEGTSNPNLYWYRQAAGRGLQLLFYSVGIGQISSEVPQNLSASRPQDRQFILSSKKLLLSDSGFYLCAWSRGLKNTEAFFGQGTRLTVV.

A few counts support this clone. The chain uses TRBV5-1 and TRBJ1-1, with a weak D call TRBD1 (6 bases). This CDR3 comprises 14 residues. CDR1 and CDR2 (germline): SGHRS, YFSETQ. V gave up 2 bases and J gave up 1 base, with 9 bases separating them. In DNA, the CDR3 is TGCGCCAGCAGCTTACCACAGGGGAACACTGAAGCTTTCTTT. Its translation is CASSLPQGNTEAFF.